This TCR beta chain was sequenced during a study of blood T cell repertoires in COVID-19 (TCRdb year 2020). Regarding the complete study: The collaborator samples originated in the United States, Italy and Spain and spanned the acute and convalescent phases of COVID-19. The material from the prospective study consisted of cDNA or gDNA derived from T cells, B-cell-depleted T cells, or PBMCs. Deeply sampled blood TCRbeta repertoires from subjects exposed to, actively infected with, or recovered from COVID-19 were included in the dataset. The repertoires were released in a freely available public database meant as a resource for research on the immune response to SARS-CoV-2. The samples were drawn from the first 160 participants of the ongoing ImmuneRACE study and from 1,254 subjects provided by 6 global collaborators. The sample metadata nearly always contained a de-identified subject ID, COVID-19 status, age in years and sex. HLA class I and class II types, where available, came from metadata supplied by the sample provider rather than from assay-based typing. The study at large found these results: The quantity of clinical and demographic metadata differed by source and by participant and was supplied without curation.

At one collaborating source in Seattle, patients were enrolled during active infection and were followed longitudinally through the course of disease. The collaborating institutions used their own protocols to collect whole blood in K2EDTA tubes. For TCRbeta analysis, collaborators shipped samples in one of three forms: frozen whole blood, isolated PBMCs, or DNA extracted from either of those sample types. Sequences MGHDK (CDR1) and SYGVNS (CDR2) are obtained from the germline V gene. The cysteine opens and the phenylalanine closes a CDR3 of 14 amino acids. Kept here is only the CDR3 DNA, which spans 42 bases and is read in frame from base 1. The junction carries 12 bases between V and J, which are trimmed by 5 bases and 2 bases respectively. The immunoSEQ Assay, a bias-controlled multiplex PCR, was used to amplify TCRbeta CDR3 regions from genomic DNA. As for how the authors treated the data: Nucleated cell counts per sample were estimated from amplification of reference gene primers within the assay. To quantify the absolute abundance of each unique TCRbeta CDR3 rearrangement, sequence reads were collapsed and filtered. For each sample, productive Simpson clonality was calculated as the square root of Simpson's diversity index over productive rearrangements. TCRdb limited this immuneACCESS table to in-frame rearrangements with V and J called. A share of clones is missing; checked studies link under half to unresolved V genes, and the rest is unexplained. The V and J calls and clone size come from that table; D and trimming were worked out from the DNA. A total of some 160,000 clones appear in this sample, around nine tenths of them only once. The ten largest clonotypes hold over 9% of the sample.

To note about this clone: The antigen it recognizes is unknown. Per-nucleotide qualities are absent, and no much larger clonotype sits a single base away.

The receptor comes from a woman in her sixties or seventies with COVID-19, enrolled during active disease. Sequencing was performed on peripheral blood. Recombination joined TRBV25-1 with TRBJ1-2, and perhaps TRBD1 as D gene, on 6 matching bases. The CDR3 amino acid sequence is: CASSKQGRNYGYTF. The DNA reads TGTGCCAGCAGTAAACAGGGAAGGAACTATGGCTACACCTTC.